A single sample is the source of the 14 T cell receptor beta chains below, sequenced in a study of T cell changes during pregnancy in multiple sclerosis. Here immunoSEQ multiplex PCR was the method, and the copy in TCRdb shows in-frame clones only, minus some. The profile shows fewer than 30,000 clones, 90% to 95% of them singletons. Here the sequenced sample was CD4+ T cells from peripheral blood mononuclear cells, taken in the first trimester of pregnancy. These receptors all stem from a female donor with multiple sclerosis, enrolled in a pregnancy study.

The rearrangement joins TRBV28 to TRBJ1-4, with D unclear. Trimming shortened V by 6 bases and J by 8 bases, and 19 bases separated the two germline ends. The CDR3 is 15 amino acids. Germline V gene lookup returns CDR1 MDHEN and CDR2 SYDVKM. The CDR3 loop reads CASSPGTVGWEKLFF. The CDR3, as DNA: TGTGCCAGCAGCCCCGGAACCGTCGGGTGGGAAAAACTGTTTTTT.

This chain uses TRBV30 with TRBJ2-7; D possibly corresponds to TRBD2 (6 bases). The germline V and J ends were trimmed by 0 bases and 6 bases, with 12 bases remaining between them. This CDR3 is built from 13 residues. From germline, CDR1 is GTSNPN and CDR2 SVGIG (reference sequence). CDR3 loop: CAWSVPAGLEQYF. DNA for the CDR3: TGTGCCTGGAGTGTACCGGCGGGGCTCGAGCAGTACTTC.

V is TRBV7-3 and J is TRBJ2-3; 7 nucleotides agree with TRBD2. With V trimmed by 0 bases and J by 4 bases, 7 bases remained unmatched. CDR1 and CDR2 (germline): SGHTA, FQGTGA. The CDR3 is 16 residues long. CDR3 in DNA: TGTGCCAGCAGCTTAACGGGACTATCTTTGGCAGATACGCAGTATTTT. Protein product: CASSLTGLSLADTQYF.

The rearrangement links TRBV5-1 to TRBJ2-3, with a tentative D call TRBD1 (5 bases). The CDR3 is 16 amino acids. Germline loops: CDR1 SGHRS, CDR2 YFSETQ. The V and J ends lost 3 bases and 2 bases respectively, with 16 bases between them. The CDR3 sequence is CASSSAHQGFTDTQYF. The DNA for the CDR3 is TGCGCCAGCAGCTCCGCCCACCAGGGCTTCACAGATACGCAGTATTTT.

The chain uses TRBV30 and TRBJ1-5, with D uncertain. CDR1 GTSNPN and CDR2 SVGIG come from the germline V gene (reference sequence). The CDR3 extends over 14 amino acids. The V end lost 3 bases, the J end lost 0 bases, and 9 bases lay between the germline ends. Here the CDR3 DNA reads TGTGCCTGGAGCGGGGAGTTTAGCAATCAGCCCCAGCATTTT. Protein: CAWSGEFSNQPQHF.

This clone occurred a few times. The V and J genes are TRBV9 and TRBJ1-4; no definite D call. The CDR3 loop spans 16 amino acids. Trimming pared 5 bases from V and 4 bases from J, leaving 18 bases between. Germline CDR1 SGDLS, CDR2 YYNGEE. This CDR3 is CASSPSLSVSNEKLFF. In nucleotides, the CDR3 is TGTGCCAGCAGTCCATCTTTGAGCGTCAGTAATGAAAAACTGTTTTTT.

This chain links TRBV5-4 with TRBJ2-3; 13 bases map to TRBD2. CDR3 length: 17 residues. In germline, CDR1 is SGHNT, CDR2 YYREEE (reference sequence). V lost 3 bases and J lost 4; bases outside the gene matches: 8. DNA of the CDR3: TGTGCCAGCAGCTCGGGACTAGCGGGGAGTCTCGCAGATACGCAGTATTTT. It specifies CASSSGLAGSLADTQYF.

This rearrangement joins TRBV2 to TRBJ1-4, with no clear D. This CDR3 has 16 residues. CDR1 SNHLY and CDR2 FYNNEI come from the germline V gene. Trimming removed 6 bases from V and 7 bases from J, with 21 bases in between. The CDR3 DNA sequence: TGTGCCAGCAGCCGGACTTTTGAGGGCCCGGCTGAAAAACTGTTTTTT. Protein: CASSRTFEGPAEKLFF.

This chain uses TRBV6-5 with TRBJ1-5, with 7 bases that match TRBD1. CDR1 is MNHEY and CDR2 is SVGAGI in the germline V gene. The V and J ends lost 8 bases and 4 bases, in that order; junction bases with no gene match: 8. The CDR3 runs 14 residues. The CDR3 here is CASARDSINQPQHF. DNA of the CDR3: TGTGCCAGCGCACGGGACAGCATAAATCAGCCCCAGCATTTT.

The rearrangement links TRBV10-3 to TRBJ2-1, with TRBD1 identical over 11 bases. V lost 6 bases and J lost 0; bases outside the gene matches: 19. Germline V CDR1 and CDR2: ENHRY, SYGVKD. The CDR3 sequence is 21 residues long. The CDR3 loop reads CAIRPGQGAGTTSSSYNEQFF. The DNA for the CDR3 is TGTGCCATCAGGCCCGGACAGGGGGCCGGGACTACCTCCAGCTCCTACAATGAGCAGTTCTTC.

V is TRBV5-1 and J is TRBJ2-5; 11 nucleotides align to TRBD2. CDR1 is SGHRS and CDR2 is YFSETQ in the germline V gene. V shed 4 bases, J shed 1 base, and the junction held 3 bases outside the gene matches. The length of the CDR3 is 15 residues. The CDR3 loop is CASSPGLAVQETQYF. DNA of the CDR3: TGCGCCAGCAGCCCGGGACTAGCGGTCCAAGAGACCCAGTACTTC.

The gene calls are TRBV4-3 and TRBJ1-6; D gene ambiguous. Trimming shortened V by 1 base and J by 13 bases, and 11 bases separated the two germline ends. In germline, CDR1 is LGHNA, CDR2 YSLEER. CDR3 length: 13 amino acids. CDR3 sequence (DNA): TGCGCCAGCAGCCAAGGCGAGGCGAATCCCCTCCACTTT. It codes for CASSQGEANPLHF.

V usage is TRBV12-5 and J usage is TRBJ2-5; 16 bases fit TRBD2. V dropped 4 bases and J dropped 4; count of bases not matched to a gene: 3. This CDR3 region has 16 residues. From germline, CDR1 is LGHNT and CDR2 FRNRAP. The CDR3 DNA reads as TGTGCTAGTGGTTCCGGGACTAGCGGGGGGGCAGAGACCCAGTACTTC. It encodes CASGSGTSGGAETQYF.

This chain connects TRBV7-9 to TRBJ2-7, with 8 positions matching TRBD1. The CDR3 loop spans 14 amino acids. V lost 5 bases, J lost 3 bases, and 6 bases stayed unmatched. Germline assignment: CDR1 SEHNR and CDR2 FQNEAQ (reference sequence). CDR3 residues: CASSHTDRGYEQYF. CDR3 DNA: TGTGCCAGCAGCCATACAGACAGGGGCTACGAGCAGTACTTC. Full variable domain (missing parts from reference TRBV7-9 and TRBJ2-7): DTGVSQNPRHKITKRGQNVTFRCDPISEHNRLYWYRQTLGQGPEFLTYFQNEAQLEKSRLLSDRFSAERPKGSFSTLEIQRTEQGDSAMYLCASSHTDRGYEQYFGPGTRLTVT.